Below, 24 T cell receptor beta chains from the same sample are listed, as sequenced in a study of shared clonotypes between healthy human individuals. TCRdb's table, derived via immunoSEQ multiplex PCR, lists solely in-frame clones and lacks some. The sample lists about 980,000 clones; less than 85% were seen once. Sequencing was performed on memory CD4+ T cells sorted from blood. Noted subset: CD45RA-negative fraction. These receptors were taken from a man between 18 and 35 years old in good health.

The genes are TRBV5-1 and TRBJ2-6; D may correspond to TRBD1 or TRBD2 (5 bases each). Germline V lookup: CDR1 SGHRS, CDR2 YFSETQ. Trimming stripped 3 bases from V and 0 bases from J, with 10 bases between. The CDR3 runs to 16 residues. The CDR3 DNA sequence: TGCGCCAGCAGCTGGGGACGGACCTCTGGGGCCAACGTCCTGACTTTC. This encodes CASSWGRTSGANVLTF.

V is TRBV28 and J is TRBJ1-6, with TRBD1 identical over 8 bases. Germline-derived CDR1 and CDR2 are MDHEN and SYDVKM. The CDR3 is made up of 15 amino acids. Trimming took 7 bases from V and 4 from J; bases not matched to a gene: 6. The CDR3 DNA is TGTGCCAGCAAAAGCCGGGACAGGTATAATTCACCCCTCCACTTT. It is translated as CASKSRDRYNSPLHF.

CDR3 nucleotides: TGTGCCAGCAGCAAGACTAGCGGGGCTAGCTATTACGAGCAGTACTTC. Its protein is CASSKTSGASYYEQYF. The chain uses TRBV6-6 and TRBJ2-7; 11 positions agree with TRBD2. Germline CDR1 MNHNY, CDR2 SVGAGI (reference sequence). Trimming at V came to 6 bases and at J to 4 bases, leaving 11 bases not matched to a gene. The CDR3 spans 16 residues.

The V call is TRBV10-2, the J call TRBJ2-2; D unresolved. V was cut by 4 bases and J by 5 bases, with 11 bases left in between. The germline CDR1 and CDR2 sequences are WSHSY and SAAADI. The CDR3 contains 14 residues. The CDR3 sequence is CASSVGYRTGELFF. In nucleotides, the CDR3 is TGCGCCAGCAGTGTTGGGTATCGAACCGGGGAGCTGTTTTTT.

This clone was observed a few times. Other nucleotide sequences in the sample specify the same CDR3. The chain joins TRBV6-4 to TRBJ1-1; 9 bases are shared with TRBD1. V was pared by 7 bases and J by 4 bases, with 7 bases of the junction left unmatched. Germline values: CDR1 MRHNA, CDR2 SNTAGT. The CDR3 is 14 residues long. CDR3 sequence (DNA): TGTGCCAGCACTCGGGACAGGGAGAGCACTGAAGCTTTCTTT. Translation: CASTRDRESTEAFF.

The chain has TRBV7-9 and TRBJ1-2; D unresolved. Trimming removed 5 bases at V and 4 bases at J, with 8 bases between. Germline CDR1 is SEHNR and CDR2 is FQNEAQ (reference sequence). This CDR3 spans 12 amino acids. The CDR3 is CASSPDAYGYTF. CDR3 DNA sequence: TGTGCCAGCAGCCCTGACGCCTATGGCTACACCTTC.

The CDR3 DNA reads TGTGCCAGCTCCCTAGCGGGGAACCCAGTGGATACGCAGTATTTT. This encodes CASSLAGNPVDTQYF. This rearrangement joins TRBV18 to TRBJ2-3; 9 bases are a match to TRBD2. CDR1 and CDR2 (germline): KGHSH, LQKENI. Germline trimming cut 6 bases from V and 6 bases from J; bases unmatched to any gene: 10. This CDR3 has 15 residues.

Points on this clone: In the same sample, other DNA sequences code for this CDR3. The CDR3 loop is CASSRDRAQETQYF. DNA of the CDR3: TGTGCCAGCTCCCGGGACAGGGCCCAAGAGACCCAGTACTTC. The gene calls are TRBV2 and TRBJ2-5; 9 nucleotides match TRBD1. Per the germline V gene, CDR1 is SNHLY and CDR2 is FYNNEI. With 8 bases clipped from V and 1 base from J, the junction kept 5 bases outside the gene matches. This CDR3 has 14 amino acids.

The chain has TRBV4-1 and TRBJ2-2; possible D gene TRBD2, 6 bases. V lost 3 bases and J lost 3, with 14 bases in between. This CDR3 has 16 amino acids. CDR1 is MGHRA, CDR2 YSYEKL, per germline. CDR3 DNA: TGCGCCAGCAGCCACCTAGGGAGGACGGACACCGGGGAGCTGTTTTTT. Translation: CASSHLGRTDTGELFF.

The chain combines TRBV12-2 with TRBJ1-4; TRBD1 is the table's D call and was not checked against the DNA. TRBV12-2 is given as a pseudogene. This CDR3 is 14 amino acids long. This chain's CDR3 is CASRPRGPVEKLFF. In DNA, the CDR3 is TGTGCAAGTCGCCCTAGGGGGCCAGTAGAAAAACTGTTTTTT.

V is TRBV2 and J is TRBJ1-6; D unclear. CDR3 size: 16 residues. Germline loops: CDR1 SNHLY, CDR2 FYNNEI. The V and J ends lost 5 bases and 4 bases respectively, with 15 bases between them. CDR3 bases: TGTGCCAGCAGTCAGGCGGGCCAAGAGTATAATTCACCCCTCCACTTT. It translates to CASSQAGQEYNSPLHF.

The chain has TRBV6-1 and TRBJ1-5; D is uncertain. The V end lost 2 bases, the J end lost 4 bases, and 15 bases lay between the germline ends. The germline V gene encodes CDR1 MNHNS and CDR2 SASEGT. The length of the CDR3 is 16 residues. The CDR3 DNA sequence: TGTGCCAGCAGTGAATTAAGGGTCCGGGTTAATCAGCCCCAGCATTTT. Translated, it gives CASSELRVRVNQPQHF.

This chain uses TRBV15 with TRBJ1-5; D is uncertain. Between the trimmed V and J ends, which lost 3 bases and 2 bases, there was a span of 14 bases. The CDR3 is 16 amino acids. The germline gives CDR1 LNHNV, CDR2 YYDKDF (reference sequence). DNA for the CDR3: TGTGCCACCAGCAGTGGACTAGCAAGTGGCAATCAGCCCCAGCATTTT. This translates into CATSSGLASGNQPQHF.

This clone has just a few counts. The same CDR3 can be traced to other DNA sequences in this sample. V and J are TRBV19 and TRBJ1-4; unclear D gene. The CDR3 covers 14 residues. In germline, CDR1 is LNHDA, CDR2 SQIVND (reference sequence). Trimming removed 3 bases at V and 8 bases at J, with 13 bases between. The DNA for the CDR3 is TGTGCCAGTAGTATCGGAGGGTACGGGGAAAAACTGTTTTTT. It encodes CASSIGGYGEKLFF.

V gene TRBV5-1 combines with J gene TRBJ1-4; possibly TRBD1 for D (6 bases). The ends were cut back, 4 bases at V and 7 bases at J, with 11 bases in the middle. CDR1 and CDR2 (germline): SGHRS, YFSETQ. CDR3 length: 13 residues. DNA for the CDR3: TGCGCCAGCAGCAGGGGGAAGAGTGAAAAACTGTTTTTT. It is translated as CASSRGKSEKLFF.

This clone was detected ten times or more. CDR3 coding DNA: TGCGCCAGCAGCTTGGACCAGATAAATGAGCAGTTCTTC. It translates to CASSLDQINEQFF. The chain couples TRBV5-1 to TRBJ2-1; D gene uncertain. CDR3 length: 13 amino acids. The V end was cut by 0 bases, the J end by 7 bases, with 8 bases between. CDR1 and CDR2 from the germline V gene are SGHRS and YFSETQ.

This chain joins TRBV6-5 and TRBJ1-6; D not certain. CDR1 and CDR2 from the germline V gene are MNHEY and SVGAGI. V was trimmed by 4 bases and J by 10 bases, leaving 17 bases between them. This CDR3 has 15 residues. The CDR3 region has the DNA TGTGCCAGCAGTTCCGATCAAGGGCTTGGCTCACCCCTCCACTTT. It specifies CASSSDQGLGSPLHF.

The rearrangement links TRBV6-1 to TRBJ2-1; 10 positions match TRBD1. This CDR3 comprises 14 residues. CDR1 MNHNS and CDR2 SASEGT come from the germline V gene. The V segment lost 4 bases and the J segment 9 bases; nucleotides outside the gene matches: 6. CDR3 DNA sequence: TGTGCCAGCAGTGCCGGACAGGGGGTGATTGAGCAGTTCTTC. Encoded protein: CASSAGQGVIEQFF.

Comment on this clone: A read error may explain this, as a much larger clone is one base away. Other DNA sequences within the sample encode an identical CDR3. The rearrangement links TRBV29-1 to TRBJ2-1; D is possibly TRBD1 (6 bases). Between the trimmed V and J ends, which lost 6 bases and 7 bases, there was a span of 10 bases. In germline, CDR1 is SQVTM, CDR2 ANQGSEA. The CDR3 totals 11 residues. The CDR3 is CSVPQGNEQFF. CDR3 bases: TGCAGCGTACCGCAGGGGAATGAGCAGTTCTTC.

The chain is built from TRBV29-1 and TRBJ2-4; D is possibly TRBD2 (7 bases). Trimming cost V 7 bases and J 9 bases, with 13 bases left between them. The CDR3 is 11 residues long. Germline CDR1 is SQVTM and CDR2 is ANQGSEA. CDR3 sequence reads: CSAYREGIQYF. The CDR3 DNA sequence: TGCAGCGCCTACAGGGAGGGCATTCAGTACTTC.

This chain uses TRBV19 with TRBJ1-6; TRBD1 matches 8 bases. Per germline, CDR1 LNHDA and CDR2 SQIVND (reference sequence). The length of the CDR3 is 16 residues. V was pared by 5 bases and J by 5 bases, with 8 bases of the junction left unmatched. Here the CDR3 DNA reads TGTGCCAGTAGTGCCCGGACAGGGTACCATAATTCACCCCTCCACTTT. This encodes CASSARTGYHNSPLHF.

The V and J genes are TRBV9 and TRBJ2-6; TRBD1 aligns across 7 bases. V gave up 4 bases and J gave up 0 bases; unmatched junction bases: 7. Germline V gene sequence: CDR1 SGDLS, CDR2 YYNGEE. The CDR3 extends over 17 amino acids. The CDR3 loop reads CASSQEQGTSGANVLTF. CDR3 DNA: TGTGCCAGCAGCCAAGAACAGGGGACCTCTGGGGCCAACGTCCTGACTTTC.

This chain uses TRBV4-3 with TRBJ2-3, with a tentative D call TRBD2 (5 bases). The CDR3 loop spans 15 amino acids. Deletions cut 0 bases from V and 11 bases from J, with 18 bases between. Germline CDR1 is LGHNA and CDR2 is YSLEER. The CDR3: CASSQDQAGLEVQYF. In DNA form, the CDR3 reads TGCGCCAGCAGCCAAGATCAGGCGGGCTTGGAGGTGCAGTATTTT.

In its sample, this clone was seen once. The J gene is TRBJ2-3, the V gene TRBV25-1; 9 nucleotides match TRBD1. V dropped 5 bases and J dropped 1; count of bases not matched to a gene: 1. The germline gives CDR1 MGHDK, CDR2 SYGVNS. The CDR3 length is 14 residues. The CDR3 is CASSRTGGTDTQYF. CDR3 DNA sequence: TGTGCCAGCAGTCGGACAGGGGGCACAGATACGCAGTATTTT.